This T cell receptor beta chain was retrieved from a study of blood T cell repertoires in COVID-19. In germline, CDR1 is LGHDT, CDR2 YNNKEL (reference sequence). The V end lost 2 bases, the J end lost 9 bases, and 11 bases lay between the germline ends. This CDR3 is built from 13 residues. Here immunoSEQ multiplex PCR was the method, and the copy in TCRdb shows in-frame clones only, minus some. Of over 65,000 clones in the sample, around nine tenths are singletons; the top ten hold about 9.8%. The sequencing input was peripheral blood. The chain links TRBV3-1 (or the pseudogene TRBV3-2) to TRBJ2-1; a possible D gene is TRBD2 (6 bases). This clonotype originated in a human donor in a cohort sampled during active COVID-19. CDR3 DNA: TGTGCCAGCAGCCAACGTCGGGGGAGTGAGCAGTTCTTC. As protein: CASSQRRGSEQFF.